The 32 T cell receptor beta chains below come from one sample, sequenced in a study of T-cell memory formation after mild COVID-19. TCRdb reprocessed the 5' RACE reads via MiXCR and lists one record per CDR3 protein. The profile shows about 90,000 distinct CDR3 sequences, over 13% of them singletons. Sample: PBMCs or a T cell subset sorted from them (not recorded which). These receptors were collected from a man in his late teens or twenties who had mild COVID-19 (a few samples of this study predate the infection). Cell type and time point are not known.

The chain is built from TRBV7-9 and TRBJ1-2; D is uncertain. The germline gives CDR1 SEHNR, CDR2 FQNEAQ (reference sequence). Between the trimmed V and J ends, which lost 5 bases and 8 bases, there was a span of 21 bases. This CDR3 has 15 residues. In nucleotides, the CDR3 is TGTGCCAGCAGCCCCCCCGGACTGACGGGTATAGGCTACACCTTC. This sequence encodes CASSPPGLTGIGYTF.

This clonotype was counted between two and nine times. The V and J genes are TRBV5-1 and TRBJ2-5, with TRBD2 as a possible D gene (6 bases). V lost 0 bases and J 2 bases, leaving 14 bases between the germline ends. Germline assignment: CDR1 SGHRS and CDR2 YFSETQ. The CDR3 has 16 amino acids. CDR3 DNA sequence: TGCGCCAGCAGCTTGGAAAGGCTAGCGTTTCAAGAGACCCAGTACTTC. Protein sequence: CASSLERLAFQETQYF.

At least ten counts were recorded for this clonotype. The chain joins TRBV29-1 to TRBJ2-7, with D possibly called TRBD1 or TRBD2 (5 bases each). V was clipped by 4 bases and J by 6 bases, with 10 bases between them. This CDR3 comprises 11 residues. Germline V lookup: CDR1 SQVTM, CDR2 ANQGSEA. The CDR3 DNA reads TGCAGCGTTGCCTCCGGGGCCGAGCAGTACTTC. Its protein is CSVASGAEQYF.

The chain recombines TRBV4-1 with TRBJ2-1; TRBD1 or TRBD2 may be the D gene (5 bases each). CDR1 is MGHRA, CDR2 YSYEKL, per germline. The V gene lost 1 base and the J gene lost 12 bases, with 10 bases spanning the gap. CDR3 length: 12 amino acids. In DNA form, the CDR3 reads TGCGCCAGCAGCCAAGGGGGGAGCCCGCAGTTCTTC. Amino acids: CASSQGGSPQFF.

This clonotype was seen ten or more times. The chain couples TRBV4-2 to TRBJ2-5, with D hard to call. Trimming removed 0 bases from V and 2 bases from J, with 10 bases in between. The CDR3 sequence is 15 residues long. Germline V gene data show CDR1 as LGHNA and CDR2 as YNFKEQ. The chain's CDR3 is CASSQESAIQETQYF. The CDR3, as DNA: TGTGCCAGCAGCCAAGAGTCGGCAATTCAAGAGACCCAGTACTTC.

V usage is TRBV7-9 and J usage is TRBJ2-1; 9 bases map to TRBD1. The CDR3 is 15 residues long. Germline trimming cut 3 bases from V and 5 bases from J; bases unmatched to any gene: 5. Germline CDR1 SEHNR, CDR2 FQNEAQ (reference sequence). This CDR3 is CASSFGTGINNEQFF. The CDR3 DNA is TGTGCCAGCAGCTTCGGGACAGGGATCAACAATGAGCAGTTCTTC.

This chain uses TRBV6-6 with TRBJ2-5; possibly TRBD1 for D (6 bases). The germline gives CDR1 MNHNY, CDR2 SVGAGI (reference sequence). CDR3 size: 15 residues. V lost 7 bases and J 1 base, leaving 16 bases between the germline ends. CDR3 region: CASIAGTLLQETQYF. The DNA of the CDR3 is TGTGCCAGCATCGCCGGGACACTTCTCCAAGAGACCCAGTACTTC.

The chain links TRBV21-1 to TRBJ1-2; the DNA was not compared with TRBD1, the D call given in the table. TRBV21-1 is a pseudogene locus. This CDR3 is built from 17 residues. In DNA, the CDR3 is TGTGCCAGCAGCAAAGCTTACGGGGCGTTTAAGTACTATGGCTACACCTTC. Residues: CASSKAYGAFKYYGYTF.

The chain has TRBV4-3 and TRBJ2-7, with TRBD1 identical over 7 bases. The J segment lost 3 bases and the V segment lost 6 bases, leaving 14 bases of the junction unmatched. The CDR3 is 16 amino acids. Germline V gene data show CDR1 as LGHNA and CDR2 as YSLEER. In DNA form, the CDR3 reads TGCGCCAGCAGTGACACTCGACGGGACAGACTCTACGAGCAGTACTTC. This encodes CASSDTRRDRLYEQYF.

This chain connects TRBV6-5 to TRBJ1-2, with a possible D match to TRBD1 (6 bases). CDR3 length: 13 amino acids. CDR1 and CDR2 from the germline V gene are MNHEY and SVGAGI. Between the trimmed V and J ends, which lost 6 bases and 3 bases, there was a span of 11 bases. The CDR3 DNA sequence: TGTGCCAGCAGCCTAACAGGGTACTATGGCTACACCTTC. Encoded protein: CASSLTGYYGYTF.

J is TRBJ2-1 and V is TRBV7-7; unclear D gene. Trimming left V 4 bases short and J 5 bases short, with 9 bases between. Germline V CDR1 and CDR2: SSHAT, FNYEAQ (reference sequence). The CDR3 is 13 residues long. Here the CDR3 reads CASSYDWNNEQFF. Here the CDR3 DNA reads TGTGCCAGCAGCTACGACTGGAACAATGAGCAGTTCTTC. The full variable domain, in which reference TRBV7-7 and TRBJ2-1 provide the parts outside the CDR3, is GAGVSQSPRYKVTKRGQDVTLRCDPISSHATLYWYQQALGQGPEFLTYFNYEAQPDKSGLPSDRFSAERPEGSISTLTIQRTEQRDSAMYRCASSYDWNNEQFFGPGTRLTVL.

The V call is TRBV27, the J call TRBJ1-1, with 9 positions matching TRBD1. The CDR3 length is 12 residues. The ends lost 6 bases at V and 10 bases at J; junction bases unmatched: 6. From germline, CDR1 is MNHEY and CDR2 SMNVEV (reference sequence). DNA of the CDR3: TGTGCCAGCAGGATTCCGGGACAGGGAGCTTTCTTT. Encoded protein: CASRIPGQGAFF.

This clonotype occurred a few times. The rearrangement links TRBV30 to TRBJ2-3; TRBD2 matches at 12 bases. The junction had 1 base not matched to a gene; V was cut back by 0 bases and J by 0 bases. The CDR3 covers 16 residues. The germline V gene encodes CDR1 GTSNPN and CDR2 SVGIG (reference sequence). Here the CDR3 reads CAWSVGLAGSTDTQYF. CDR3 sequence (DNA): TGTGCCTGGAGTGTTGGACTAGCGGGGAGCACAGATACGCAGTATTTT. Full variable domain (missing parts from reference TRBV30 and TRBJ2-3): SQTIHQWPATLVQPVGSPLSLECTVEGTSNPNLYWYRQAAGRGLQLLFYSVGIGQISSEVPQNLSASRPQDRQFILSSKKLLLSDSGFYLCAWSVGLAGSTDTQYFGPGTRLTVL.

The chain uses TRBV7-9 and TRBJ2-2, with D uncertain. V was trimmed by 4 bases and J by 2 bases, leaving 5 bases between them. CDR1 is SEHNR and CDR2 is FQNEAQ in the germline V gene (reference sequence). The CDR3 is 13 residues long. The CDR3 DNA reads TGTGCCAGCAGCTCCAGCAACACCGGGGAGCTGTTTTTT. This encodes CASSSSNTGELFF.

This chain joins TRBV20-1 and TRBJ2-3; the D gene is possibly TRBD2 (7 bases). CDR3 size: 13 residues. Germline-derived CDR1 and CDR2 are DFQATT and SNEGSKA (reference sequence). The V end lost 7 bases, the J end lost 5 bases, and 16 bases lay between the germline ends. CDR3 sequence reads: CSDQRGAGDTQYF. In nucleotides, the CDR3 is TGCAGTGATCAACGGGGGGCGGGAGATACGCAGTATTTT.

This clonotype was counted only a few times. V usage is TRBV27 and J usage is TRBJ1-6, with 9 bases identical to TRBD1. Germline V CDR1 and CDR2: MNHEY, SMNVEV (reference sequence). J was trimmed by 8 bases and V by 5 bases; bases with no gene match: 7. The CDR3 has 15 residues. The CDR3 DNA is TGTGCCAGCAGTCCGCCGGGACAGGGAGATTCACCCCTCCACTTT. Translated: CASSPPGQGDSPLHF.

The genes are TRBV30 and TRBJ2-1; D is perhaps TRBD2 (5 bases). The germline V gene encodes CDR1 GTSNPN and CDR2 SVGIG (reference sequence). Trimming left V 1 base short and J 4 bases short, with 8 bases between. The CDR3 sequence is 13 residues long. The CDR3 is CAWSGEIYNEQFF. In DNA, the CDR3 is TGTGCCTGGAGTGGGGAGATATACAATGAGCAGTTCTTC.

The chain has TRBV30 and TRBJ2-7; 7 bases are shared with TRBD2. Trimming at V came to 5 bases and at J to 7 bases, leaving 8 bases not matched to a gene. Germline CDR1 reads GTSNPN; CDR2 reads SVGIG (reference sequence). The CDR3 has 12 amino acids. The CDR3 loop is CAWGDEAGEQYF. In DNA, the CDR3 is TGTGCCTGGGGGGATGAAGCGGGGGAGCAGTACTTC. Complete variable domain (other parts from reference TRBV30 and TRBJ2-7): SQTIHQWPATLVQPVGSPLSLECTVEGTSNPNLYWYRQAAGRGLQLLFYSVGIGQISSEVPQNLSASRPQDRQFILSSKKLLLSDSGFYLCAWGDEAGEQYFGPGTRLTVT.

This clonotype was seen only a few times. V usage is TRBV15 and J usage is TRBJ1-6; possibly TRBD1 for D (6 bases). Per the germline V gene, CDR1 is LNHNV and CDR2 is YYDKDF (reference sequence). This CDR3 is built from 15 residues. Trimming cost V 2 bases and J 6 bases, with 11 bases left between them. In nucleotides, the CDR3 is TGTGCCACCAGCAGAAAGACAGGTGGTAATTCACCCCTCCACTTT. It specifies CATSRKTGGNSPLHF.

The sample holds a few counts of this clonotype. The V call is TRBV7-6, the J call TRBJ2-1; TRBD2 is a possible D gene (6 bases). V lost 3 bases to trimming and J lost 6 bases, with 15 bases between them. CDR1 and CDR2 (germline): SGHVS, FNYEAQ. This CDR3 has 15 residues. The CDR3, as DNA: TGTGCCAGCAGCTTCGTCGGACTACGTTTCAATGAGCAGTTCTTC. Its translation is CASSFVGLRFNEQFF.

This clonotype was observed a few times. This chain connects TRBV7-9 to TRBJ1-6; TRBD1 matches 8 bases. The CDR3 extends over 15 amino acids. V gave up 6 bases and J gave up 10 bases; unmatched junction bases: 11. CDR1 and CDR2 from the germline V gene are SEHNR and FQNEAQ (reference sequence). Here the CDR3 reads CASRLLDRVDSPLHF. CDR3 DNA sequence: TGTGCCAGCAGACTACTGGACAGGGTGGACTCACCCCTCCACTTT.

The chain combines TRBV7-8 with TRBJ1-2; possible D gene TRBD1, 6 bases. Germline CDR1 SGHVS, CDR2 FQNEAQ. V was cut by 5 bases and J by 3 bases, with 10 bases left in between. The CDR3 is 13 residues long. This CDR3 reads CASSATGYYGYTF. In DNA, the CDR3 is TGTGCCAGCAGCGCTACAGGGTACTATGGCTACACCTTC.

For this clonotype: A read error may produce the germline difference seen at one junction end. J is TRBJ2-5 and V is TRBV4-2; no clear D. Germline lookup yields CDR1 LGHNA and CDR2 YNFKEQ. This CDR3 spans 16 amino acids. The CDR3 nucleotides are TGTGCCGGCAGCCAAGATAAGTTCTGGGGAAGAGAGACCCAGTACTTC. Amino acid sequence: CAGSQDKFWGRETQYF.

This clonotype showed up many times. CDR3 amino acids: CASTDSGANVLTF. DNA for the CDR3: TGTGCCAGCACCGACTCTGGGGCCAACGTCCTGACTTTC. This chain connects TRBV6-5 to TRBJ2-6, with D unresolved. Germline loops: CDR1 MNHEY, CDR2 SVGAGI. This CDR3 is built from 13 residues. Trimming took off 7 bases at V and 0 bases at J, with 4 bases between the two ends.

V is TRBV15 and J is TRBJ2-5; D gene uncertain. Germline CDR1 reads LNHNV; CDR2 reads YYDKDF (reference sequence). Trimming stripped 4 bases from V and 2 bases from J, with 11 bases between. The CDR3 totals 14 residues. The CDR3 sequence is CATSTRRSQETQYF. CDR3 coding DNA: TGTGCCACCAGCACCAGGCGATCACAAGAGACCCAGTACTTC.

This sequence joins TRBV20-1 and TRBJ2-3; TRBD2 matches 9 bases. V shed 3 bases, J shed 8 bases, and the junction held 6 bases outside the gene matches. This CDR3 is built from 13 residues. Germline CDR1 DFQATT, CDR2 SNEGSKA (reference sequence). CDR3 residues: CSASAAGGLTQYF. For the CDR3, the DNA is TGCAGTGCTAGTGCGGCGGGAGGGCTTACGCAGTATTTT.

The rearrangement uses TRBV4-1 and TRBJ1-1; no reliable D call. Germline V gene data show CDR1 as MGHRA and CDR2 as YSYEKL. This CDR3 has 16 amino acids. Trimming removed 3 bases at V and 0 bases at J, with 14 bases between. The CDR3 DNA reads as TGCGCCAGCAGCCAGAACCGGGCGTCGATGAACACTGAAGCTTTCTTT. Translated: CASSQNRASMNTEAFF.

This clonotype was recorded a few times. The rearrangement joins TRBV27 to TRBJ2-3, with 11 bases matching TRBD2. Germline values: CDR1 MNHEY, CDR2 SMNVEV (reference sequence). J gave up 7 bases and V 5 bases, and 5 bases lay outside the gene matches. This CDR3 spans 14 amino acids. CDR3 loop: CASSPTSGGYTQYF. In nucleotides, the CDR3 is TGTGCCAGCAGTCCAACTAGCGGGGGCTATACGCAGTATTTT.

Only a few counts were recorded for this clonotype. The J gene is TRBJ1-3, the V gene TRBV6-1; 7 positions match TRBD1. The CDR3 spans 15 residues. Germline CDR1 and CDR2: MNHNS and SASEGT. The V and J ends lost 3 bases and 0 bases, in that order; junction bases with no gene match: 2. The CDR3 bases are TGTGCCAGCAGTGACTGGGACAGCTCTGGAAACACCATATATTTT. Protein product: CASSDWDSSGNTIYF.

This clonotype was seen a handful of times. V is TRBV24-1 and J is TRBJ2-5; D remains unclear. Looked up from germline, CDR1 is KGHDR and CDR2 is SFDVKD. V lost 7 bases and J 5 bases, leaving 7 bases between the germline ends. CDR3 length: 11 amino acids. The CDR3 region is CATSHLETQYF. CDR3 nucleotide sequence: TGTGCCACCAGCCACCTGGAGACCCAGTACTTC.

This clonotype was picked up a small number of times. The V and J genes are TRBV10-1 and TRBJ2-2; D not resolved. The germline CDR1 and CDR2 sequences are WNHNN and SYGVQD (reference sequence). V was shortened by 7 bases and J by 0 bases, with 9 bases between the two germline ends. The CDR3 has 14 residues. CDR3 sequence (DNA): TGCGCCAGCACAGGCGCCCCGAACACCGGGGAGCTGTTTTTT. Translated, it gives CASTGAPNTGELFF.

This clonotype has ten or more counts. The rearrangement uses TRBV12-5 and TRBJ1-3, with no clear D. Per the germline V gene, CDR1 is LGHNT and CDR2 is FRNRAP. Trimming left V 0 bases short and J 0 bases short, with 6 bases between. The CDR3 consists of 15 residues. The CDR3 sequence is CASGLVRVSGNTIYF. As DNA, the CDR3 is TGTGCTAGTGGTTTGGTACGGGTCTCTGGAAACACCATATATTTT.